Presented here are 14 T cell receptor beta chains from one specimen sequenced in a study of T cell repertoires in cytomegalovirus infection. Their antigens are not known. TCRdb re-called the reads through MiXCR, storing one row per CDR3 protein. The sample has fewer than 950,000 distinct CDR3 sequences; about 30% are singletons. Sequenced material: cultured CD8+ T cells from PBMCs, taken from culture after CMV antigen stimulation. Receptors originate from a human donor in good health (CMV status not recorded). Some clones in this sample may be carry-over from other donors' samples.

The table lists this clonotype with a few counts. The chain couples TRBV7-9 to TRBJ2-7; 8 bases match TRBD2. The CDR3 has 15 residues. Trimming at V came to 5 bases and at J to 0 bases, leaving 6 bases not matched to a gene. In germline, CDR1 is SEHNR, CDR2 FQNEAQ (reference sequence). The CDR3 coding sequence is TGTGCCAGCAGCATTAGCGGGGCCCGCTCCTACGAGCAGTACTTC. Translated: CASSISGARSYEQYF.

The gene calls are TRBV6-2 or TRBV6-3 and TRBJ2-1, with 11 nucleotides matching TRBD1. This CDR3 spans 17 amino acids. V dropped 2 bases and J dropped 4; count of bases not matched to a gene: 7. Germline loops: CDR1 MNHEY, CDR2 SVGEGT. The CDR3 coding sequence is TGTGCCAGCAGTTACCCTCGGACAGGGGGCTTGTACAATGAGCAGTTCTTC. Amino acid sequence: CASSYPRTGGLYNEQFF.

There are a few counts of this clonotype. This chain links TRBV10-3 with TRBJ2-3, with D possibly being TRBD1 (5 bases). Germline V gene data show CDR1 as ENHRY and CDR2 as SYGVKD. CDR3 size: 12 residues. V lost 7 bases to trimming and J lost 6 bases, with 11 bases between them. CDR3 DNA sequence: TGTGCCATCACGGGCAGGGCGGATACGCAGTATTTT. Its translation is CAITGRADTQYF.

This clonotype was found a few times. V gene TRBV6-1 combines with J gene TRBJ2-1, with a weak D call TRBD2 (6 bases). V was clipped by 2 bases and J by 0 bases, with 11 bases between them. The CDR3 spans 16 residues. Germline V gives CDR1 MNHNS, CDR2 SASEGT. The CDR3 protein is CASSEWEALSYNEQFF. The CDR3, as DNA: TGTGCCAGCAGTGAATGGGAGGCCCTCTCCTACAATGAGCAGTTCTTC.

This chain joins TRBV20-1 and TRBJ1-5; possibly TRBD1 for D (5 bases). Trimming removed 4 bases from V and 0 bases from J, with 13 bases in between. This CDR3 comprises 15 residues. Germline V lookup: CDR1 DFQATT, CDR2 SNEGSKA (reference sequence). CDR3 residues: CSAIQGPYSNQPQHF. The CDR3 DNA reads as TGCAGTGCTATTCAGGGTCCTTATAGCAATCAGCCCCAGCATTTT.

A note on this clonotype: A much larger clone differs by one base, so this may be a read error. The V gene is TRBV4-1, the J gene TRBJ2-2; 7 bases fit TRBD2. Per the germline V gene, CDR1 is MGHRA and CDR2 is YSYEKL. The CDR3 has 14 amino acids. The CDR3 DNA follows: TGCGCCAGCAGCCAAGACCCCATAGGGCGGGAGCAGTTTTTT. It yields the protein CASSQDPIGREQFF.

At least ten counts were recorded for this clonotype. The gene calls are TRBV7-6 and TRBJ2-1; D is perhaps TRBD1 or TRBD2 (6 bases each). The ends were cut back, 5 bases at V and 2 bases at J, with 10 bases in the middle. Per the germline V gene, CDR1 is SGHVS and CDR2 is FNYEAQ. This CDR3 has 14 amino acids. CDR3 in amino acids: CASSGGGTYNEQFF. The CDR3 DNA reads as TGTGCCAGCAGCGGAGGGGGAACCTACAATGAGCAGTTCTTC.

The CDR3 DNA reads TGTGCCAGCAGCTACGGTAGCGGGCTCACAGATACGCAGTATTTT. Translated: CASSYGSGLTDTQYF. The rearrangement joins TRBV7-6 to TRBJ2-3; 7 bases are a match to TRBD2. The CDR3 extends over 15 amino acids. CDR1 is SGHVS and CDR2 is FNYEAQ in the germline V gene. After removal of 4 bases from V and 2 bases from J, the junction contained 6 bases not matched to a gene.

This clonotype appeared a few times. The chain links TRBV12-3 or TRBV12-4 to TRBJ2-7, with unresolved D. The CDR3 is 12 amino acids. V lost 6 bases and J lost 7, with 13 bases in between. CDR3 in amino acids: CASSPTVGEQYF. DNA for the CDR3: TGTGCCAGCAGCCCGACCGTGGGGGAGCAGTACTTC.

The gene calls are TRBV6-2 or TRBV6-3 and TRBJ2-7; D uncertain. Trimming took 2 bases from V and 5 from J, leaving 10 bases between them. Per germline, CDR1 MNHEY and CDR2 SVGEGT. CDR3 length equals 13 residues. CDR3 loop: CASSYPRQDEQYV. In DNA, the CDR3 is TGTGCCAGCAGTTACCCCCGTCAAGACGAGCAGTACGTC.

J is TRBJ2-7 and V is TRBV27; 8 nucleotides line up with TRBD2. This CDR3 contains 16 residues. V lost 3 bases, J lost 0 bases, and 7 bases stayed unmatched. The V gene's germline CDR1 is MNHEY and CDR2 SMNVEV (reference sequence). CDR3 DNA: TGTGCCAGCAGTTTCTCAGCGGGGGACGCCTCCTACGAGCAGTACTTC. It specifies CASSFSAGDASYEQYF.

To note about this clonotype: A much larger clone lies one base from this, so it may be a read error. The genes are TRBV5-1 and TRBJ2-1, with D uncertain. The V gene's germline CDR1 is SGHRS and CDR2 YFSETQ. The CDR3 is 15 amino acids. The V gene lost 0 bases and the J gene lost 2 bases, with 9 bases spanning the gap. Here the CDR3 reads CASSLVRLPYNEQFF. The CDR3 bases are TGCGCCAGCAGCTTGGTCCGTTTACCCTACAATGAGCAGTTCTTC.

The rearrangement joins TRBV7-9 to TRBJ1-1; 10 bases are shared with TRBD1. Germline CDR1 SEHNR, CDR2 FQNEAQ (reference sequence). With 6 bases clipped from V and 7 bases from J, the junction kept 8 bases outside the gene matches. The CDR3 spans 14 residues. The CDR3 DNA sequence: TGTGCCAGCAGGTGGGACAGGGGAGATTTTGAAGCTTTCTTT. Translation gives CASRWDRGDFEAFF.

This clonotype was recorded a few times. The chain joins TRBV12-3 or TRBV12-4 to TRBJ2-1; TRBD1 might be the D (5 bases). The CDR3 is made up of 17 amino acids. V was pared by 4 bases and J by 0 bases, with 16 bases between. CDR3: CASSYSTGPSSYNEQFF. The CDR3 nucleotides are TGTGCCAGCAGTTACTCAACAGGCCCAAGCTCCTACAATGAGCAGTTCTTC.